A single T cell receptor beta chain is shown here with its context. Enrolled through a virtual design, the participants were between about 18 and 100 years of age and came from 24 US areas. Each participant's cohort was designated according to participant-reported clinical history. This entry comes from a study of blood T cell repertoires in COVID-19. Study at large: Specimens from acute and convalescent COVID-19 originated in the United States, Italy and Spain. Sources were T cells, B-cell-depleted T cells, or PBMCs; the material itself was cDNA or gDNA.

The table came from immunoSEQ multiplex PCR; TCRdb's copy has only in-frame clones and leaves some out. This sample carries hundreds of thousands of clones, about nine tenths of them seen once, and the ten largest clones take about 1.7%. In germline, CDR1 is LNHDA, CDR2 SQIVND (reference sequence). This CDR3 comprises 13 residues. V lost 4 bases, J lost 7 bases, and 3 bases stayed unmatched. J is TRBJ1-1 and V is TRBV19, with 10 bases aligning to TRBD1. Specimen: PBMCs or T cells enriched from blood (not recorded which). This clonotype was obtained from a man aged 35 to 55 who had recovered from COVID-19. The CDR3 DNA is TGTGCCAGTAGTAACCGGGACAGGGGTGAAGCTTTCTTT. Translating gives CASSNRDRGEAFF.